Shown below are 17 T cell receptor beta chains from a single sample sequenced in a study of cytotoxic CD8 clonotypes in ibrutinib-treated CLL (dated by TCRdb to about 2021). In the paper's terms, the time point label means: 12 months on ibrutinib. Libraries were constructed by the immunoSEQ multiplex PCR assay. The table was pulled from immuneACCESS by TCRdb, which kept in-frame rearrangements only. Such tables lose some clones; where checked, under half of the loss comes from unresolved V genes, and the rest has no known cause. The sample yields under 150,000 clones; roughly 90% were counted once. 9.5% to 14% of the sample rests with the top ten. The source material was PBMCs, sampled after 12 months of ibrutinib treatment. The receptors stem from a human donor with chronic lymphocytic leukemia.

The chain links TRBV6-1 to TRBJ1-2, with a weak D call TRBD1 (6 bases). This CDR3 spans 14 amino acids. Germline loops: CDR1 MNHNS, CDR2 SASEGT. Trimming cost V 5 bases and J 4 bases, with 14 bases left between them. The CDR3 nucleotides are TGTGCCAGCAGTAGAAGTACAGGGAGCTATGGCTACACCTTC. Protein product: CASSRSTGSYGYTF.

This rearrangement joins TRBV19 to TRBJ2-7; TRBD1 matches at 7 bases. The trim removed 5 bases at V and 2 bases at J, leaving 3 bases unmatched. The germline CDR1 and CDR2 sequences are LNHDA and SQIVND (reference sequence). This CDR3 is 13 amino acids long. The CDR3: CASSADRAYEQYF. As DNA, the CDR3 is TGTGCCAGTAGTGCCGACAGGGCCTACGAGCAGTACTTC.

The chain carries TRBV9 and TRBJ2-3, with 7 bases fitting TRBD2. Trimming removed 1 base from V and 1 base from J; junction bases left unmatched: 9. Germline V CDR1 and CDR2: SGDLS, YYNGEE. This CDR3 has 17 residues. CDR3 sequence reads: CASSVTGSGARTDTQYF. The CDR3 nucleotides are TGTGCCAGCAGCGTAACGGGGAGCGGGGCCCGCACAGATACGCAGTATTTT.

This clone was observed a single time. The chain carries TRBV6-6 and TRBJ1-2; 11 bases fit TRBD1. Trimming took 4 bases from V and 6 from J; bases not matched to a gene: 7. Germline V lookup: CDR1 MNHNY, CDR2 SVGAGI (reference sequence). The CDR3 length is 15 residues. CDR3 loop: CASSSGQGVMDGYTF. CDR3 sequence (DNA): TGTGCCAGCAGTTCGGGACAGGGGGTGATGGATGGCTACACCTTC.

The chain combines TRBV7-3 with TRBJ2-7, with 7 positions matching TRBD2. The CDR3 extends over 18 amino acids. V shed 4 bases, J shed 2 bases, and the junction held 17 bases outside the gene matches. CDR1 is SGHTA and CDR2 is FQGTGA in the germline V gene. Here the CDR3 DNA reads TGTGCCAGCAGCTCGGATCTGATCGTCGCTAGCGGCCCCTACGAGCAGTACTTC. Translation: CASSSDLIVASGPYEQYF.

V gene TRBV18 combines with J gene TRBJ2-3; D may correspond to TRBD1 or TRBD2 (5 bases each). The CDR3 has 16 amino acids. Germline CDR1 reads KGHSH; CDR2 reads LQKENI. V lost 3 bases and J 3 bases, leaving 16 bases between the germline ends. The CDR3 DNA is TGTGCCAGCTCACCTCCGGGACCGGCGGAGACAGATACGCAGTATTTT. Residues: CASSPPGPAETDTQYF. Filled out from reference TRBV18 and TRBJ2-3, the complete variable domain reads NAGVMQNPRHLVRRRGQEARLRCSPMKGHSHVYWYRQLPEEGLKFMVYLQKENIIDESGMPKERFSAEFPKEGPSILRIQQVVRGDSAAYFCASSPPGPAETDTQYFGPGTRLTVL.

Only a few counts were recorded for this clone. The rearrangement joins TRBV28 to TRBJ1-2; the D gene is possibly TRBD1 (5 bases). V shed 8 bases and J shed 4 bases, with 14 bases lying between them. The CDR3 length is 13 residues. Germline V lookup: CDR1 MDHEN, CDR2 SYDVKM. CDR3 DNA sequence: TGTGCCAGCGCCACCCGGGGACGCTATGGCTACACCTTC. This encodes CASATRGRYGYTF.

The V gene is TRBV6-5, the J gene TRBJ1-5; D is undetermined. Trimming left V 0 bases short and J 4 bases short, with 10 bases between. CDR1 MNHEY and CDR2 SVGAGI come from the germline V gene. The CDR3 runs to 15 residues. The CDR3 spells CASSYSVGMNQPQHF. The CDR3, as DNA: TGTGCCAGCAGTTACTCGGTCGGGATGAATCAGCCCCAGCATTTT.

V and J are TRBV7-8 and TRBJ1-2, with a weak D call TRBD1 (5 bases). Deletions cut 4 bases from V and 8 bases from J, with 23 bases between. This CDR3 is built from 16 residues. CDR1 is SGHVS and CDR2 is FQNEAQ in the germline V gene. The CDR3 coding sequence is TGTGCCAGCAGCTCTTTTTCGGCCAGGGCGGACCAAGGCTACACCTTC. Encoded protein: CASSSFSARADQGYTF. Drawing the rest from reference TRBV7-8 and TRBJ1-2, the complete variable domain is GAGVSQSPRYKVAKRGQDVALRCDPISGHVSLFWYQQALGQGPEFLTYFQNEAQLDKSGLPSDRFFAERPEGSVSTLKIQRTQQEDSAVYLCASSSFSARADQGYTFGSGTRLTVV.

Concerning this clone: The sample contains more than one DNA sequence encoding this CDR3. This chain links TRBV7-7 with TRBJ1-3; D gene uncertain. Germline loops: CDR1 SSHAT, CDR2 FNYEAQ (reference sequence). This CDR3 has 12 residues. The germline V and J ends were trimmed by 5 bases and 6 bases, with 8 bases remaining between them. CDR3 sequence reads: CASSLSVNTIYF. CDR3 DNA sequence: TGTGCCAGCAGCCTTAGCGTAAACACCATATATTTT.

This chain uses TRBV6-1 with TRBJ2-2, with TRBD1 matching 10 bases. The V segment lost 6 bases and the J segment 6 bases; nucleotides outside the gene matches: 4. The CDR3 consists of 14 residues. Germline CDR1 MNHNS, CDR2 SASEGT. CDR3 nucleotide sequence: TGTGCCAGCAGGGTGGGACAGGGGCCCGGGGAGCTGTTTTTT. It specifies CASRVGQGPGELFF.

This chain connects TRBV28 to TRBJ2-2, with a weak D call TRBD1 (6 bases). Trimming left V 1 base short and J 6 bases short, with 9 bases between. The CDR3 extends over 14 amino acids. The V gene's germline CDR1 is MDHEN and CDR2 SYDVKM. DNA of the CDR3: TGTGCCAGCAGTTTATTGCAGGGGTCCGGGGAGCTGTTTTTT. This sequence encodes CASSLLQGSGELFF.

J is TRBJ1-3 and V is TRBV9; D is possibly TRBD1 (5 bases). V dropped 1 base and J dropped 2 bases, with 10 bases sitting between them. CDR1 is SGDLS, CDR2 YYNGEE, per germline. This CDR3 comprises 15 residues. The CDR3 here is CASSVRLGAGNTIYF. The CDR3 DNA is TGTGCCAGCAGCGTAAGGTTAGGGGCTGGAAACACCATATATTTT.

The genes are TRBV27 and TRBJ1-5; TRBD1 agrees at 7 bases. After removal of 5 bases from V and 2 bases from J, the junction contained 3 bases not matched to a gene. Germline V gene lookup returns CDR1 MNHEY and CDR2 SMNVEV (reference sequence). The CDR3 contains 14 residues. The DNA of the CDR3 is TGTGCCAGCAGTCCCGGGACAGGCAATCAGCCCCAGCATTTT. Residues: CASSPGTGNQPQHF.

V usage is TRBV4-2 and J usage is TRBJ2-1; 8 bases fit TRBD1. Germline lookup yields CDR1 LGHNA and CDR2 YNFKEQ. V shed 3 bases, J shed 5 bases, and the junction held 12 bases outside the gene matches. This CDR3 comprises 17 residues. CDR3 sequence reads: CASSQKSGGWGDNEQFF. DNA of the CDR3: TGTGCCAGCAGCCAGAAGTCAGGGGGCTGGGGAGACAATGAGCAGTTCTTC.

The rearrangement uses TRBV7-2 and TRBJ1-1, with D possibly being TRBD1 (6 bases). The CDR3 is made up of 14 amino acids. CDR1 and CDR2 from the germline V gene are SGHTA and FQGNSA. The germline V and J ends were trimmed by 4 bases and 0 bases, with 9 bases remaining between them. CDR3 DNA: TGTGCCAGCAGCTCGGACAGCATGAACACTGAAGCTTTCTTT. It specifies CASSSDSMNTEAFF. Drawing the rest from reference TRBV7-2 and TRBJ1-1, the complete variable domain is GAGVSQSPSNKVTEKGKDVELRCDPISGHTALYWYRQSLGQGLEFLIYFQGNSAPDKSGLPSDRFSAERTGGSVSTLTIQRTQQEDSAVYLCASSSDSMNTEAFFGQGTRLTVV.

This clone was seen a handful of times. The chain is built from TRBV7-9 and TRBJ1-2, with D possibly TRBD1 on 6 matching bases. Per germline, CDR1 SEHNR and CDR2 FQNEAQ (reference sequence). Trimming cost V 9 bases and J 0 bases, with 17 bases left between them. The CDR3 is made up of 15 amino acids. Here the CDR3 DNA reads TGTGCCAGTCAAACTTCCGGGACACCTAACTATGGCTACACCTTC. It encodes CASQTSGTPNYGYTF. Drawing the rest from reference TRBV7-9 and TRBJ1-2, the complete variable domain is DTGVSQNPRHKITKRGQNVTFRCDPISEHNRLYWYRQTLGQGPEFLTYFQNEAQLEKSRLLSDRFSAERPKGSFSTLEIQRTEQGDSAMYLCASQTSGTPNYGYTFGSGTRLTVV.